These 13 T cell receptor beta chains originate from one sample sequenced in a study of T cell responses to AZD1222 COVID-19 vaccine. Method: immunoSEQ multiplex PCR; TCRdb's copy keeps in-frame clones and lacks some. The repertoire consists of around 100,000 clones, with 80% to 90% occurring once and the leading ten covering roughly 20%. The sequences come from peripheral blood, collected on day 0 of AZD1222 vaccination. Source of these receptors: an adult in good health.

V is TRBV12-5 and J is TRBJ1-5; D call uncertain. CDR1 is LGHNT, CDR2 FRNRAP, per germline. Trimming pared 3 bases from V and 0 bases from J, leaving 9 bases between. The CDR3 consists of 15 residues. The DNA for the CDR3 is TGTGCTAGTGGTTTCGGAGGAGGTAGCAATCAGCCCCAGCATTTT. Its protein is CASGFGGGSNQPQHF. The full variable domain, completed using reference TRBV12-5 and TRBJ1-5, is DARVTQTPRHKVTEMGQEVTMRCQPILGHNTVFWYRQTMMQGLELLAYFRNRAPLDDSGMPKDRFSAEMPDATLATLKIQPSEPRDSAVYFCASGFGGGSNQPQHFGDGTRLSIL.

This sequence joins TRBV7-8 and TRBJ2-1; D call uncertain. Germline V gene sequence: CDR1 SGHVS, CDR2 FQNEAQ. The CDR3 extends over 12 amino acids. V was trimmed by 5 bases and J by 6 bases, leaving 8 bases between them. The CDR3 coding sequence is TGTGCCAGCAGCCCCCGTTCCAATGAGCAGTTCTTC. Amino acids: CASSPRSNEQFF.

The chain recombines TRBV28 with TRBJ1-1; possible D gene TRBD1, 6 bases. Per the germline V gene, CDR1 is MDHEN and CDR2 is SYDVKM. CDR3 length: 12 amino acids. Trimming took 1 base from V and 8 from J, leaving 8 bases between them. CDR3 sequence (DNA): TGTGCCAGCAGTTTATCGACAGGAGAAGCTTTCTTT. Amino acid sequence: CASSLSTGEAFF.

This sequence joins TRBV10-1 and TRBJ2-1; perhaps TRBD2 as D (5 bases). The CDR3 totals 13 residues. Trimming pared 5 bases from V and 2 bases from J, leaving 7 bases between. CDR1 is WNHNN and CDR2 is SYGVQD in the germline V gene (reference sequence). The chain's CDR3 is CASSPGAYNEQFF. The CDR3 nucleotides read TGCGCCAGCAGTCCCGGGGCCTACAATGAGCAGTTCTTC.

The chain uses TRBV7-8 and TRBJ1-5; D call uncertain. CDR1 is SGHVS and CDR2 is FQNEAQ in the germline V gene. CDR3 size: 13 residues. V gave up 5 bases and J gave up 6 bases, with 11 bases separating them. The CDR3 here is CASSTQEAQPQHF. CDR3 nucleotides: TGTGCCAGCAGCACCCAGGAGGCTCAGCCCCAGCATTTT.

This chain connects TRBV18 to TRBJ2-3; 11 nucleotides line up with TRBD2. V gave up 5 bases and J gave up 3 bases; unmatched junction bases: 10. CDR1 and CDR2 (germline): KGHSH, LQKENI. CDR3 length: 17 residues. The CDR3, as DNA: TGTGCCAGCTCATCACTACGACTAGCGGGGCCAACAGATACGCAGTATTTT. Encoded protein: CASSSLRLAGPTDTQYF. The full variable domain, with the rest looked up from reference TRBV18 and TRBJ2-3, is NAGVMQNPRHLVRRRGQEARLRCSPMKGHSHVYWYRQLPEEGLKFMVYLQKENIIDESGMPKERFSAEFPKEGPSILRIQQVVRGDSAAYFCASSSLRLAGPTDTQYFGPGTRLTVL.

The chain joins TRBV24-1 to TRBJ2-1; tentatively, D is TRBD2 (5 bases). The V end was cut by 1 base, the J end by 2 bases, with 11 bases between. Looked up from germline, CDR1 is KGHDR and CDR2 is SFDVKD. This CDR3 is 16 amino acids long. CDR3 nucleotides: TGTGCCACCAGTGATTTAGCGAGCGGAGCCTACAATGAGCAGTTCTTC. Amino acids: CATSDLASGAYNEQFF.

The rearrangement joins TRBV6-6 to TRBJ1-1, with a weak D call TRBD1 (6 bases). Trimming removed 6 bases at V and 1 base at J, with 12 bases between. Germline CDR1 and CDR2: MNHNY and SVGAGI (reference sequence). The CDR3 covers 14 residues. The CDR3 reads CASRPRDTNTEAFF. The CDR3 DNA follows: TGTGCCAGCAGGCCACGGGACACGAACACTGAAGCTTTCTTT.

J is TRBJ1-1 and V is TRBV7-2; D uncertain. The CDR3 loop spans 14 amino acids. Per germline, CDR1 SGHTA and CDR2 FQGNSA. Trimming cost V 2 bases and J 0 bases, with 7 bases left between them. In DNA, the CDR3 is TGTGCCAGCAGCTTATGGCAGATGAACACTGAAGCTTTCTTT. Translating gives CASSLWQMNTEAFF.

The rearrangement uses TRBV7-3 and TRBJ2-1; D perhaps matches TRBD1 (5 bases). The length of the CDR3 is 13 residues. The V and J ends lost 2 bases and 8 bases respectively, with 10 bases between them. In germline, CDR1 is SGHTA, CDR2 FQGTGA. The CDR3 protein is CASSLGQGYEQFF. Here the CDR3 DNA reads TGTGCCAGCAGCTTAGGGCAGGGCTATGAGCAGTTCTTC.

This clone was detected many times. The gene calls are TRBV19 and TRBJ2-1; 12 nucleotides align to TRBD2. The CDR3 spans 15 residues. Germline trimming cut 6 bases from V and 9 bases from J; bases unmatched to any gene: 9. Germline lookup yields CDR1 LNHDA and CDR2 SQIVND (reference sequence). In DNA, the CDR3 is TGTGCCAGTAGCCGACTAGCGGGGGACGGAGGTGAGCAGTTCTTC. Protein sequence: CASSRLAGDGGEQFF.

This chain connects TRBV9 to TRBJ2-5; D remains ambiguous. Trimming removed 4 bases at V and 3 bases at J, with 16 bases between. Per germline, CDR1 SGDLS and CDR2 YYNGEE. This CDR3 spans 15 amino acids. CDR3 sequence reads: CASSPGPHREETQYF. The CDR3, as DNA: TGTGCCAGCAGCCCCGGTCCTCACCGGGAAGAGACCCAGTACTTC. Full variable domain (rest looked up from reference TRBV9 and TRBJ2-5): DSGVTQTPKHLITATGQRVTLRCSPRSGDLSVYWYQQSLDQGLQFLIQYYNGEERAKGNILERFSAQQFPDLHSELNLSSLELGDSALYFCASSPGPHREETQYFGPGTRLLVL.

Written as DNA, the CDR3 is TGCGCCAGCAGCTCCACAGGGGTCAATAATGAAAAACTGTTTTTT. It yields the protein CASSSTGVNNEKLFF. The chain employs TRBV5-1 and TRBJ1-4; 7 nucleotides match TRBD1. The CDR3 consists of 15 residues. Germline V gene sequence: CDR1 SGHRS, CDR2 YFSETQ. Trimming removed 3 bases from V and 4 bases from J; junction bases left unmatched: 6.